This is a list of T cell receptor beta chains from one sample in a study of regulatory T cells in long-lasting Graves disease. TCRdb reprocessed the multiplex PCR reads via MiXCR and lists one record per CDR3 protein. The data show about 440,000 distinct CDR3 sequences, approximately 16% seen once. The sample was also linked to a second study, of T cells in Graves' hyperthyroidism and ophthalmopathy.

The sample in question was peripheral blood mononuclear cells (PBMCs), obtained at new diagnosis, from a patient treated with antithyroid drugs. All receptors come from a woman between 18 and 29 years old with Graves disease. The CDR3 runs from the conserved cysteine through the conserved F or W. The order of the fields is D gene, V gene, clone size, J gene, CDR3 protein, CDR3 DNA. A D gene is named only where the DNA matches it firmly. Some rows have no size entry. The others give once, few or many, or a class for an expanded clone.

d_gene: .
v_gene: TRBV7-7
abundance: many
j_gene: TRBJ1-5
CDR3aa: CASSYPLSRARGQYSNQPQHF
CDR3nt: TGTGCTAGCAGCTACCCTTTGTCACGGGCCAGGGGCCAATATAGCAATCAGCCCCAGCATTTT

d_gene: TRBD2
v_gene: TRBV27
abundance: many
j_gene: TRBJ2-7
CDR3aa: CASSREDLYYEQYF
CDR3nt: TGTGCCAGCTCGCGGGAGGACCTATACTACGAGCAGTACTTC

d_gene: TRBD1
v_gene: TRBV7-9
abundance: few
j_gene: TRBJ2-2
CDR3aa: CASSHTPGQGAAGELFF
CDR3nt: TGTGCCAGCAGTCATACTCCGGGACAGGGGGCCGCCGGGGAGCTGTTTTTT

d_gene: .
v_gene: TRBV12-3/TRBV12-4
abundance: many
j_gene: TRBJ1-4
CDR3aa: CASSPQSYEKLFF
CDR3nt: TGTGCCAGCAGTCCCCAGAGCTATGAAAAACTGTTTTTT

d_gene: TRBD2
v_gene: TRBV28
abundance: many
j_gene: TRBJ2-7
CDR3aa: CASSHLLAGAYEQYF
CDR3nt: TGTGCCAGCAGCCACCTACTAGCGGGAGCCTACGAGCAGTACTTC

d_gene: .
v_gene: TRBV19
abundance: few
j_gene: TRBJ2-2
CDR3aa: CASTELTSNTGELFF
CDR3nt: TGTGCCAGTACCGAACTCACATCGAACACCGGGGAGCTGTTTTTT

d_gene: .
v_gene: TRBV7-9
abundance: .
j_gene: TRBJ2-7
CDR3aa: CASSPTSFSYEQYF
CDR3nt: TGTGCCAGCAGCCCCACTAGTTTCTCCTACGAGCAGTACTTC

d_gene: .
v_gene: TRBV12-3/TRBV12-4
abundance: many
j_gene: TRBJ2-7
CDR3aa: CASSGQGHSYEQYF
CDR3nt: TGTGCCAGCAGTGGCCAGGGACACTCCTACGAGCAGTACTTC

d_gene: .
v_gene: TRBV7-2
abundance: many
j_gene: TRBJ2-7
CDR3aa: CASSLGPSSVYEQYF
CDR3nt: TGTGCCAGCAGCTTAGGCCCTTCTAGCGTCTACGAGCAGTACTTC

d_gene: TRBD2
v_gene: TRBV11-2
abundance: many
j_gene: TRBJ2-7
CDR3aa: CASSLVSSGSYEQYF
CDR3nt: TGTGCCAGCAGCTTAGTGTCTAGCGGGAGCTACGAGCAGTACTTC

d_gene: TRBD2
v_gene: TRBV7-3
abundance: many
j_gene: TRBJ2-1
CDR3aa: CASSFVPRTSGAYNEQFF
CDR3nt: TGTGCCAGCAGCTTCGTTCCCCGGACTAGCGGAGCCTACAATGAGCAGTTCTTC

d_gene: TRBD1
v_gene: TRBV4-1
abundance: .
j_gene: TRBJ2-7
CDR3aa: CASSHPGQGNYEQYF
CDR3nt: TGCGCCAGCAGCCACCCGGGACAGGGTAATTACGAGCAGTACTTC

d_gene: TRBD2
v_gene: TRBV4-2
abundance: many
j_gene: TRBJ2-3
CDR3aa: CATYPGLPKWGYF
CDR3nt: TGTGCCACCTACCCGGGACTACCAAAGTGGGGGTATTTT

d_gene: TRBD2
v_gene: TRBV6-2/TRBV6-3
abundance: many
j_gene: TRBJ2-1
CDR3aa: CASMNRTRPLDEQFF
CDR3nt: TGTGCCAGCATGAACCGGACTAGGCCCCTCGATGAGCAGTTCTTC

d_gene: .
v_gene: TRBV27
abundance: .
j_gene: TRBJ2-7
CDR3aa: CARSPTMISEQYF
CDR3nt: TGTGCCCGCAGCCCGACGATGATAAGCGAGCAGTACTTC

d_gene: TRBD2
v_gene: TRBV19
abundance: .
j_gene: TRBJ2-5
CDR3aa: CASSMRERETQYF
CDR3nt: TGTGCCAGTAGTATGCGGGAGCGAGAGACCCAGTACTTC

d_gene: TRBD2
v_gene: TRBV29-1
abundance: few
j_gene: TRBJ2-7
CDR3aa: CSIEGTSGVYEQYF
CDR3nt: TGCAGCATTGAGGGGACTAGCGGAGTCTACGAGCAGTACTTC

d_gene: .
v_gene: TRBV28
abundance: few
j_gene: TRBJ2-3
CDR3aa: CASSSRLYTDTQYF
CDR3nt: TGTGCCAGCAGTTCTCGACTATACACAGATACGCAGTATTTT

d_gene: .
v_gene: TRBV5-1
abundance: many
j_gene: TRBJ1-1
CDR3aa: CASRTSGNTEAFF
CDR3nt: TGCGCCAGCAGGACCTCAGGGAACACTGAAGCTTTCTTT

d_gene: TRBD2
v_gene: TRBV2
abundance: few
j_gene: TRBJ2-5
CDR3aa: CASRISSGRTQYF
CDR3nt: TGTGCCAGCAGAATTTCTAGCGGGAGGACCCAGTACTTC

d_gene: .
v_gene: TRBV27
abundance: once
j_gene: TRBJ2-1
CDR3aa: CASSLGQGKSGSLQQFF
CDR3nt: TGTGCCAGCAGTCTCGGACAGGGTAAAAGCGGGAGTCTCCAGCAGTTCTTC

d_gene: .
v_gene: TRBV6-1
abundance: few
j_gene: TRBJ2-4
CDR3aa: CASSPGSKNIQYF
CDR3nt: TGTGCCAGCAGCCCAGGGAGCAAAAACATTCAGTACTTC

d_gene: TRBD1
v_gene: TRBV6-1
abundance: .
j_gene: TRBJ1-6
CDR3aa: CASSRTGRSSYNSPLHF
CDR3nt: TGTGCCAGCAGCAGGACAGGGAGAAGCTCCTATAATTCACCCCTCCACTTT

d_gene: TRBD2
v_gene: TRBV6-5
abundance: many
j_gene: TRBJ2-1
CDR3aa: CASSSRLAGGYEQFF
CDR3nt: TGTGCCAGCAGTTCCAGACTAGCGGGAGGGTATGAGCAGTTCTTC

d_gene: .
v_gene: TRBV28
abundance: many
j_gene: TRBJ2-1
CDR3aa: CASRSTGLLRQFF
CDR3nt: TGTGCCAGCAGATCAACGGGACTTTTAAGGCAGTTCTTC

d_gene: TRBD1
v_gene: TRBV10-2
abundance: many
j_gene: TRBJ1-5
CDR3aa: CASSGPGGAGNQPQHF
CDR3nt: TGCGCCAGCAGTGGACCAGGGGGCGCGGGCAATCAGCCCCAGCATTTT

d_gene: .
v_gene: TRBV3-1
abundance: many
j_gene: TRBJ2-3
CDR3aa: CASSPDPLGTQYF
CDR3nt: TGTGCCAGCAGCCCCGACCCCCTAGGTACGCAGTATTTT

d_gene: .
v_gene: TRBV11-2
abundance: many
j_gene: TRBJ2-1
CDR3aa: CASSPSLGGRIHNEQFF
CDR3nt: TGTGCCAGCAGCCCATCATTAGGGGGGAGAATCCACAATGAGCAGTTCTTC

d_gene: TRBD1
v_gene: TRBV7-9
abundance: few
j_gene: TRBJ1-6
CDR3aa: CASSSATNRGENSPLHF
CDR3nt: TGTGCCAGCAGCTCAGCAACAAACAGGGGGGAAAATTCACCCCTCCACTTT

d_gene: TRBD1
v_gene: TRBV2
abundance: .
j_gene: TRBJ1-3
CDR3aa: CASSQGARNTIYF
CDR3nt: TGTGCCAGCAGTCAGGGGGCTAGAAACACCATATATTTT

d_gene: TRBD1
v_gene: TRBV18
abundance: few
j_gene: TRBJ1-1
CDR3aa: CASSPDRGGTEAFF
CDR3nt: TGTGCCAGCTCACCCGACAGGGGGGGTACTGAAGCTTTCTTT

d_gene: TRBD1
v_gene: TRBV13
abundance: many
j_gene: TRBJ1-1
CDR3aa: CASSIRQGRGTEAFF
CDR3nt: TGTGCCAGCAGCATCAGACAGGGACGGGGAACTGAAGCTTTCTTT

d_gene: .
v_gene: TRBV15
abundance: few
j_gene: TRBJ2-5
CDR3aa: CATSRYRTDGETQYF
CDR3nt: TGTGCCACCAGCCGATATCGGACAGATGGAGAGACCCAGTACTTC

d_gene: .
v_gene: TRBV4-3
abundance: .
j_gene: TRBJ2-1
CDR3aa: CASSRALLNEQFF
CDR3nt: TGCGCCAGCAGCCGGGCCCTTTTGAATGAGCAGTTCTTC

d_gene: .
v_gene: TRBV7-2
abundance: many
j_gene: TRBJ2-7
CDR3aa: CASSLVLTRDEQYF
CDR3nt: TGTGCCAGCAGCTTAGTACTAACTCGCGACGAGCAGTACTTC